This T cell receptor beta chain was sequenced for a study of blood T cell repertoires in COVID-19. Across the whole study: Material from acute and convalescent COVID-19 was sourced from the United States, Italy and Spain.

Method: immunoSEQ multiplex PCR; TCRdb's copy keeps in-frame clones and lacks some. This table holds some 140,000 clones, 83% found once. Patients in Seattle were enrolled during active infection, then followed longitudinally. This CDR3 region has 18 residues. V lost 2 bases, J lost 5 bases, and 17 bases stayed unmatched. Germline assignment: CDR1 SGHVS and CDR2 FQNEAQ. This TCR was sampled from a woman aged 55-70 years with COVID-19, enrolled during active disease. The chain is built from TRBV7-8 and TRBJ2-5, with TRBD2 identical over 7 bases. The sample was peripheral blood. The CDR3 protein is CASSLRPPGGIGGETQYF. DNA for the CDR3: TGTGCCAGCAGCTTAAGGCCCCCGGGGGGTATAGGAGGTGAGACCCAGTACTTC.